This TCR beta chain was captured by sequencing in a study of OX40 agonist ivuxolimab in advanced cancers. Study at large: Ivuxolimab was administered intravenously to patients at 0.01 to 10 mg/kg every 2 weeks. Study observations and caveats: Not determined was the antigen specificity of the expanded peripheral T cells.

Only in-frame clones appear in the TCRdb table, and some are missing; sequencing was by immunoSEQ multiplex PCR. The sample yields 75,000 to 100,000 clones, approximately 87% seen once. In germline, CDR1 is SGHDN, CDR2 FVKESK. The CDR3 covers 14 residues. With 5 bases removed from V and 4 bases from J, the gap between germline ends came to 14 bases. As to this clone: As yet, its antigen is unknown.

The sequence came from an adult with an advanced solid tumor such as melanoma, head and neck, liver or kidney cancer. The sample in question was CD4+ or CD8+ T cells sorted from blood, obtained in a trial of the OX40 agonist ivuxolimab. The rearrangement links TRBV14 to TRBJ1-1; possible D gene TRBD1, 6 bases. This chain's CDR3 is CASSSQGRVTEAFF. CDR3 in DNA: TGTGCCAGCAGCTCACAGGGTCGCGTCACTGAAGCTTTCTTT.